This entry lists 6 T cell receptor beta chains sequenced from one sample in a study of control samples from healthy donors and cancer patients. The repertoire was sequenced with immunoSEQ multiplex PCR; TCRdb's copy has only in-frame clones and lacks some. Of about 110,000 clones listed, around 89% are singletons. The sequencing input was PBMCs. These receptors all come from a woman aged 55-69 years with lung cancer.

A single count supports this clone. V and J are TRBV19 and TRBJ1-6; D is unresolved. This CDR3 is 14 amino acids long. The V end lost 5 bases, the J end lost 7 bases, and 12 bases lay between the germline ends. From germline, CDR1 is LNHDA and CDR2 SQIVND (reference sequence). The CDR3 loop reads CASSLARINSPLHF. CDR3 in DNA: TGTGCCAGTAGTCTCGCCCGTATAAATTCACCCCTCCACTTT.

CDR3 nucleotide sequence: TGTGCCAGCAGCTTCGAGGGGGTCTATGGCTACACCTTC. Amino acid sequence: CASSFEGVYGYTF. This chain uses TRBV7-9 with TRBJ1-2; possible D gene TRBD1, 6 bases. Germline values: CDR1 SEHNR, CDR2 FQNEAQ (reference sequence). CDR3 length: 13 residues. With 3 bases removed from V and 4 bases from J, the gap between germline ends came to 9 bases.

This rearrangement joins TRBV5-4 to TRBJ1-1; no clear D gene. Germline CDR1 reads SGHNT; CDR2 reads YYREEE (reference sequence). CDR3 length: 13 amino acids. Trimming shortened V by 4 bases and J by 5 bases, and 12 bases separated the two germline ends. Here the CDR3 DNA reads TGTGCCAGCAGCCCCCGGGAGCGGACTGAAGCTTTCTTT. Translated: CASSPRERTEAFF.

This chain uses TRBV29-1 with TRBJ1-1; no clear D gene. The CDR3 contains 13 residues. The germline CDR1 and CDR2 sequences are SQVTM and ANQGSEA. V lost 0 bases, J lost 1 base, and 6 bases lay in between. The CDR3 sequence: CSVEEHQNTEAFF. CDR3 nucleotides: TGCAGCGTTGAAGAACACCAGAACACTGAAGCTTTCTTT.

V is TRBV6-1 and J is TRBJ1-1; no clear D. The CDR3 length is 15 residues. V was shortened by 2 bases and J by 6 bases, with 16 bases between the two germline ends. CDR1 MNHNS and CDR2 SASEGT come from the germline V gene. The CDR3 DNA follows: TGTGCCAGCAGTGAACCCTATAAACTCCCCGCTGAAGCTTTCTTT. This sequence encodes CASSEPYKLPAEAFF.

The table lists this clone with a count of one. The CDR3 coding sequence is TGCGCCAGCAGCGGGGGGACCGAGGGAAAGGAGCAGTACTTC. This encodes CASSGGTEGKEQYF. V gene TRBV5-1 combines with J gene TRBJ2-7, with D tentatively TRBD2 (6 bases). This CDR3 contains 14 residues. In germline, CDR1 is SGHRS, CDR2 YFSETQ. V lost 4 bases and J lost 7, with 18 bases in between.